This entry lists 10 T cell receptor beta chains sequenced from one sample in a study of cytomegalovirus exposure and HLA in healthy donors. The primer mix had 60 Vbeta and 13 Jbeta primers. Measured with immunoSEQ multiplex PCR; TCRdb has only the in-frame clones, and not every one. Of about 140,000 clones detected, about 80% appear once; the ten largest clones hold 1.2% to 1.5%. Specimen: PBMCs. The receptors stem from a man aged 30-40 years in good health and CMV-seropositive.

This clone was picked up one time. This chain connects TRBV7-3 to TRBJ2-3, with 7 bases fitting TRBD2. The V segment lost 2 bases and the J segment 4 bases; nucleotides outside the gene matches: 3. The CDR3 is made up of 14 amino acids. Germline CDR1 reads SGHTA; CDR2 reads FQGTGA. In DNA form, the CDR3 reads TGTGCCAGCAGCTTAGCGGGGGTATCAGATACGCAGTATTTT. Amino acid sequence: CASSLAGVSDTQYF.

J is TRBJ2-6 and V is TRBV5-4, with TRBD1 identical over 10 bases. After removal of 4 bases from V and 1 base from J, the junction contained 14 bases not matched to a gene. The CDR3 runs to 20 residues. The germline CDR1 and CDR2 sequences are SGHNT and YYREEE (reference sequence). CDR3 sequence reads: CASSINPTGGFWSGANVLTF. The CDR3 DNA sequence: TGTGCCAGCAGCATAAACCCGACAGGGGGCTTTTGGTCTGGGGCCAACGTCCTGACTTTC. Variable domain in full (rest from reference TRBV5-4 and TRBJ2-6): ETGVTQSPTHLIKTRGQQVTLRCSSQSGHNTVSWYQQALGQGPQFIFQYYREEENGRGNFPPRFSGLQFPNYSSELNVNALELDDSALYLCASSINPTGGFWSGANVLTFGAGSRLTVL.

The chain combines TRBV19 with TRBJ1-2, with 7 nucleotides matching TRBD1. V dropped 0 bases and J dropped 0; count of bases not matched to a gene: 13. The CDR3 spans 19 residues. Germline V gene data show CDR1 as LNHDA and CDR2 as SQIVND (reference sequence). CDR3: CASSIDPRQGRMANYGYTF. Written as DNA, the CDR3 is TGTGCCAGTAGTATAGATCCTCGACAGGGACGTATGGCTAACTATGGCTACACCTTC.

The chain is built from TRBV4-2 and TRBJ2-1, with D hard to call. Germline V gives CDR1 LGHNA, CDR2 YNFKEQ. V was clipped by 2 bases and J by 6 bases, with 20 bases between them. The CDR3 runs 17 residues. The CDR3 bases are TGTGCCAGCAGCCAACCTGCTCATCTAGATTCAGTCAATGAGCAGTTCTTC. Protein sequence: CASSQPAHLDSVNEQFF.

This sequence joins TRBV5-1 and TRBJ1-4; 9 nucleotides align to TRBD1. Trimming took 4 bases from V and 2 from J; bases not matched to a gene: 9. The germline V gene has CDR1 SGHRS and CDR2 YFSETQ. The CDR3 covers 17 residues. The DNA of the CDR3 is TGCGCCAGCAGCGGCTGGACAGGGGAGTCGACTAATGAAAAACTGTTTTTT. The encoded protein is CASSGWTGESTNEKLFF.

This sequence joins TRBV12-5 and TRBJ2-1; 9 bases map to TRBD1. V lost 4 bases to trimming and J lost 0 bases; unmatched junction nucleotides: 4. CDR1 is LGHNT and CDR2 is FRNRAP in the germline V gene. The CDR3 is 16 residues long. Here the CDR3 DNA reads TGTGCTAGTGGTTCCGGGACAGGGAGCTCCTACAATGAGCAGTTCTTC. It codes for CASGSGTGSSYNEQFF.

The V gene is TRBV7-6, the J gene TRBJ1-2; TRBD1 agrees at 9 bases. This CDR3 has 15 amino acids. V shed 0 bases, J shed 8 bases, and the junction held 7 bases outside the gene matches. Germline V lookup: CDR1 SGHVS, CDR2 FNYEAQ. The chain's CDR3 is CASSLAVQGADGYTF. The CDR3, as DNA: TGTGCCAGCAGCTTAGCAGTACAGGGGGCGGACGGCTACACCTTC.

This clone was found once. The rearrangement links TRBV5-1 to TRBJ1-2, with 8 bases lining up with TRBD1. Germline V lookup: CDR1 SGHRS, CDR2 YFSETQ. V lost 5 bases and J lost 4; bases outside the gene matches: 7. This CDR3 is 14 amino acids long. CDR3: CASRDRELGYGYTF. DNA of the CDR3: TGCGCCAGCAGGGACAGGGAACTTGGCTATGGCTACACCTTC.

The rearrangement links TRBV6-1 to TRBJ1-4; 8 nucleotides match TRBD1. The CDR3 runs 15 residues. The ends lost 8 bases at V and 6 bases at J; junction bases unmatched: 11. CDR1 MNHNS and CDR2 SASEGT come from the germline V gene. DNA for the CDR3: TGTGCCAGCGTGGGGGGCGTGGACAGGGATGAAAAACTGTTTTTT. This encodes CASVGGVDRDEKLFF.

The chain recombines TRBV5-1 with TRBJ1-5; the match to TRBD1 covers 7 bases. The germline V gene has CDR1 SGHRS and CDR2 YFSETQ. The CDR3 has 15 residues. V lost 1 base to trimming and J lost 6 bases; unmatched junction nucleotides: 7. CDR3 coding DNA: TGCGCCAGCAGCTTGCTAGGGGGCGAGGGTCAGCCCCAGCATTTT. It translates to CASSLLGGEGQPQHF.